Presented here are 8 T cell receptor beta chains from one specimen sequenced in a study of cytomegalovirus exposure and HLA in healthy donors. Measured with immunoSEQ multiplex PCR; TCRdb has only the in-frame clones, and not every one. This sample yields approximately 140,000 clones, of which roughly 88% are seen a single time; 6.5% to 8.5% belongs to the top ten. The source material was PBMCs. Receptors were obtained from a woman under 30 in good health and CMV-seropositive.

This chain links TRBV7-2 with TRBJ2-1; a weak D match, TRBD1 (6 bases). Germline assignment: CDR1 SGHTA and CDR2 FQGNSA. V was shortened by 1 base and J by 7 bases, with 11 bases between the two germline ends. The CDR3 is 14 amino acids. The CDR3 DNA reads TGTGCCAGCAGCTTAGGAGCGAGGGGGAATGAGCAGTTCTTC. It translates to CASSLGARGNEQFF.

This chain connects TRBV9 to TRBJ1-1; D uncertain. Germline V lookup: CDR1 SGDLS, CDR2 YYNGEE. The CDR3 contains 13 residues. The germline V and J ends were trimmed by 0 bases and 8 bases, with 11 bases remaining between them. The CDR3 is CASSVASAREAFF. The CDR3 nucleotides are TGTGCCAGCAGCGTAGCTTCTGCGAGAGAAGCTTTCTTT. Complete variable domain (other parts from reference TRBV9 and TRBJ1-1): DSGVTQTPKHLITATGQRVTLRCSPRSGDLSVYWYQQSLDQGLQFLIQYYNGEERAKGNILERFSAQQFPDLHSELNLSSLELGDSALYFCASSVASAREAFFGQGTRLTVV.

This clone has more than one count but fewer than ten. CDR3 sequence: CASSPNRGGPSVEQYF. The CDR3 nucleotides are TGTGCCAGCTCACCTAACAGGGGGGGGCCCTCGGTCGAGCAGTACTTC. The V gene is TRBV18, the J gene TRBJ2-7; perhaps TRBD1 as D (8 bases). Germline V gene lookup returns CDR1 KGHSH and CDR2 LQKENI. The CDR3 totals 16 residues. V was cut by 3 bases and J by 6 bases, with 21 bases left in between. Drawing the rest from reference TRBV18 and TRBJ2-7, the complete variable domain is NAGVMQNPRHLVRRRGQEARLRCSPMKGHSHVYWYRQLPEEGLKFMVYLQKENIIDESGMPKERFSAEFPKEGPSILRIQQVVRGDSAAYFCASSPNRGGPSVEQYFGPGTRLTVT.

The CDR3 DNA is TGTGCCAGCAGTTTCCCAACAGGGCAGCACTATGGCTACACCTTC. Translated: CASSFPTGQHYGYTF. This chain uses TRBV6-6 with TRBJ1-2, with D maybe TRBD1 (6 bases). V lost 4 bases to trimming and J lost 3 bases, with 15 bases between them. CDR1 is MNHNY, CDR2 SVGAGI, per germline (reference sequence). The CDR3 has 15 residues.

This chain connects TRBV2 to TRBJ1-3; weak D call: TRBD1 (5 bases). The CDR3 loop spans 14 amino acids. Germline values: CDR1 SNHLY, CDR2 FYNNEI. Trimming left V 5 bases short and J 4 bases short, with 12 bases between. The CDR3 loop is CASSRQGFGNTIYF. The CDR3 DNA sequence: TGTGCCAGCAGTCGGCAGGGATTCGGAAACACCATATATTTT.

Points on this clone: Other DNA sequences in the same sample also yield this CDR3. This chain links TRBV28 with TRBJ1-4; 7 bases are a match to TRBD1. V shed 5 bases and J 3 bases; nucleotides not matched to a gene: 6. This CDR3 contains 15 residues. The germline gives CDR1 MDHEN, CDR2 SYDVKM. Here the CDR3 DNA reads TGTGCCAGCAGTCCCGACAGGGCTGCTAATGAAAAACTGTTTTTT. Its protein product is CASSPDRAANEKLFF.

The gene calls are TRBV10-1 and TRBJ1-2; D not certain. The CDR3 consists of 15 residues. The V and J ends lost 3 bases and 5 bases respectively, with 16 bases between them. CDR1 WNHNN and CDR2 SYGVQD come from the germline V gene (reference sequence). DNA for the CDR3: TGCGCCAGCAGTGACTCTACGCACTACCCTTATGGCTACACCTTC. Residues: CASSDSTHYPYGYTF.

The chain combines TRBV4-1 with TRBJ2-1; D might be TRBD2 (6 bases). Germline loops: CDR1 MGHRA, CDR2 YSYEKL. The V end was cut by 3 bases, the J end by 6 bases, with 15 bases between. The CDR3 consists of 15 residues. The CDR3 loop reads CASSHGSSSVNEQFF. The DNA of the CDR3 is TGCGCCAGCAGCCACGGGTCTTCTAGCGTCAATGAGCAGTTCTTC.